The present entry profiles one TCR beta chain with its context. Sequenced by immunoSEQ multiplex PCR; TCRdb stores in-frame clones only, minus some. Of 3,500 to 4,500 clones detected, around 80% appear once; the ten largest clones hold around 14%. The source of the sample is a study of immune evolution from preneoplasia to lung adenocarcinoma. The length of the CDR3 is 16 residues. The V end lost 0 bases, the J end lost 4 bases, and 13 bases lay between the germline ends. Germline assignment: CDR1 SGHDT and CDR2 YYEEEE. The clonotype originates from a person between 60 and 79 years old with lung adenocarcinoma. The chain carries TRBV5-6 and TRBJ1-4, with a tentative D call TRBD1 (6 bases). The sample comprised FFPE adjacent normal lung tissue. The DNA for the CDR3 is TGTGCCAGCAGCTTGGCCATGGACAGCTATAATGAAAAACTGTTTTTT. Protein: CASSLAMDSYNEKLFF.